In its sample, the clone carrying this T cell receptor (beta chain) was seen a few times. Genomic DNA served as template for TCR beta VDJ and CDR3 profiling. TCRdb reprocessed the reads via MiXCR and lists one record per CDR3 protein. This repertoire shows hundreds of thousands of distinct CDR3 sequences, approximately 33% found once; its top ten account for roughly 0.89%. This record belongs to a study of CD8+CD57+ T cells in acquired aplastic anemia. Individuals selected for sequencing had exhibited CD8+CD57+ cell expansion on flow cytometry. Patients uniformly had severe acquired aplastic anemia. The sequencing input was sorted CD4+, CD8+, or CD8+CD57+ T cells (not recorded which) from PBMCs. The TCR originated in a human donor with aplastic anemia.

CDR3 amino acids: CASSIAGGRSYEQYF. CDR3 nucleotides: TGTGCCAGTAGTATAGCAGGGGGAAGGTCCTACGAGCAGTACTTC. The chain carries TRBV19 and TRBJ2-7, with 7 positions matching TRBD1. Germline values: CDR1 LNHDA, CDR2 SQIVND (reference sequence). V shed 1 base, J shed 1 base, and the junction held 4 bases outside the gene matches. The CDR3 consists of 15 residues.